The present TCR beta chain was sequenced within a study of shared clonotypes between healthy human individuals. Germline V gene data show CDR1 as SQVTM and CDR2 as ANQGSEA. V dropped 5 bases and J dropped 7; count of bases not matched to a gene: 6. CDR3 length: 15 amino acids. CD45RO-negative cells were positively selected for CCR7, leaving out terminally differentiated effector memory CD45RA+ cells. The assay was immunoSEQ multiplex PCR, and TCRdb's table has in-frame clones only and misses some. The sample records around 650,000 clones, 90% to 97% being singletons. The TCR comes from a woman aged 30 to 39 in good health. V is TRBV29-1 and J is TRBJ2-1; 15 bases line up with TRBD2. Sequencing input: naive CD8+ T cells sorted from blood. CDR3 protein: CSVLGLAGGVNEQFF. The CDR3 nucleotides read TGCAGCGTTCTTGGACTAGCGGGAGGGGTAAATGAGCAGTTCTTC.